A single sample gave rise to the 29 T cell receptor beta chains below, sequenced in a study of T-cell memory formation after mild COVID-19. Using its own MiXCR run on the 5' RACE reads, TCRdb lists one record per CDR3 protein. The table lists roughly 350,000 distinct CDR3 sequences, more than 20% of them singletons, with around an eighth in the top ten. The sequencing sample was made of PBMCs or a T cell subset sorted from them (not recorded which). Source of these receptors: an adult woman who had mild COVID-19 (a few samples of this study predate the infection). Cell type and time point are not known.

CDR3 sequence (DNA): TGCGCCAGCACCGCGGACAGGGTCGCCTATGGCTACACCTTC. It specifies CASTADRVAYGYTF. This chain links TRBV5-1 with TRBJ1-2; 8 bases match TRBD1. The CDR3 covers 14 residues. J was trimmed by 4 bases and V by 6 bases; bases with no gene match: 8. Per the germline V gene, CDR1 is SGHRS and CDR2 is YFSETQ.

The chain has TRBV20-1 and TRBJ1-2; the match to TRBD1 covers 7 bases. J was trimmed by 4 bases and V by 0 bases; bases with no gene match: 11. CDR1 and CDR2 (germline): DFQATT, SNEGSKA (reference sequence). This CDR3 spans 16 amino acids. The CDR3 DNA follows: TGCAGTGCTAGAGACGGAAGACGGGACAGTCTCTATGGCTACACCTTC. This gives the protein CSARDGRRDSLYGYTF.

The rearrangement uses TRBV3-1 and TRBJ1-4, with D unresolved. V lost 2 bases and J lost 7, with 14 bases in between. CDR1 LGHDT and CDR2 YNNKEL come from the germline V gene (reference sequence). There are 15 residues in the CDR3. CDR3 sequence reads: CASSQTGVEGEKLFF. For the CDR3, the DNA is TGTGCCAGCAGCCAAACCGGGGTCGAGGGTGAAAAACTGTTTTTT.

The CDR3 sequence: CASSQDPGGSETQYF. CDR3 in DNA: TGCGCCAGCAGCCAAGACCCGGGGGGCTCGGAGACCCAGTACTTC. The V gene is TRBV4-1, the J gene TRBJ2-5; perhaps TRBD2 as D (7 bases). The V and J ends lost 0 bases and 5 bases respectively, with 13 bases between them. The CDR3 is made up of 15 amino acids. Germline V gene lookup returns CDR1 MGHRA and CDR2 YSYEKL.

The chain has TRBV2 and TRBJ1-2; D not certain. Per the germline V gene, CDR1 is SNHLY and CDR2 is FYNNEI. The CDR3 covers 14 residues. V was shortened by 7 bases and J by 1 base, with 13 bases between the two germline ends. The CDR3 DNA sequence: TGTGCCAGCAAGAGGAGTCTTTTTAACTATGGCTACACCTTC. Translated: CASKRSLFNYGYTF.

This clonotype was counted between two and nine times. The chain has TRBV4-2 and TRBJ1-2, with D perhaps TRBD1 (5 bases). Germline loops: CDR1 LGHNA, CDR2 YNFKEQ. Trimming removed 0 bases from V and 6 bases from J, with 14 bases in between. This CDR3 comprises 15 residues. The DNA of the CDR3 is TGTGCCAGCAGCCAAGATTGGCAGCCGGGGGATGGCTACACCTTC. Protein sequence: CASSQDWQPGDGYTF.

The J gene is TRBJ1-6, the V gene TRBV7-9; 8 bases agree with TRBD1. From germline, CDR1 is SEHNR and CDR2 FQNEAQ (reference sequence). V shed 5 bases, J shed 8 bases, and the junction held 5 bases outside the gene matches. The CDR3 is 14 amino acids. This chain's CDR3 is CASSPGTGYSPLHF. Here the CDR3 DNA reads TGTGCCAGCAGCCCCGGGACAGGATATTCACCCCTCCACTTT.

This clonotype was seen a handful of times. The CDR3 bases are TGCAGTGCTATCTCTCTCTCCTCTAACGAGCAGTACTTC. This gives the protein CSAISLSSNEQYF. This chain uses TRBV20-1 with TRBJ2-7; D ambiguous. The CDR3 totals 13 residues. The V end lost 4 bases, the J end lost 5 bases, and 15 bases lay between the germline ends. Per germline, CDR1 DFQATT and CDR2 SNEGSKA (reference sequence).

The table lists this clonotype with a few counts. This sequence joins TRBV4-3 and TRBJ2-7, with D possibly TRBD1 on 6 matching bases. CDR1 is LGHNA and CDR2 is YSLEER in the germline V gene. CDR3 length: 15 residues. With 4 bases removed from V and 0 bases from J, the gap between germline ends came to 13 bases. The chain's CDR3 is CASSRDRTPSYEQYF. The CDR3 coding sequence is TGCGCCAGCAGCCGAGACAGGACCCCCTCCTACGAGCAGTACTTC.

The DNA of the CDR3 is TGTGCCAGCAGTTACGGGGGACTAGCGGACTACAATGAGCAGTTCTTC. It encodes CASSYGGLADYNEQFF. V usage is TRBV6-2 or TRBV6-3 and J usage is TRBJ2-1, with 11 bases identical to TRBD2. J lost 3 bases, V lost 2 bases, and 3 bases had no gene match. Germline V gives CDR1 MNHEY, CDR2 SVGEGT. The CDR3 totals 16 residues.

This rearrangement joins TRBV12-3 or TRBV12-4 to TRBJ1-2; no definite D call. V was trimmed by 4 bases and J by 4 bases, leaving 13 bases between them. The CDR3 runs 14 residues. The CDR3 nucleotides are TGTGCCAGCAGTTCCATCGCCGGGATCTATGGCTACACCTTC. Translating gives CASSSIAGIYGYTF.

This clonotype was seen at least ten times. The V and J genes are TRBV18 and TRBJ2-3; D unresolved. Per the germline V gene, CDR1 is KGHSH and CDR2 is LQKENI. CDR3 length: 14 amino acids. Trimming shortened V by 3 bases and J by 1 base, and 8 bases separated the two germline ends. CDR3 sequence reads: CASSPAVRTDTQYF. In nucleotides, the CDR3 is TGTGCCAGCTCACCGGCTGTTCGCACAGATACGCAGTATTTT.

The chain links TRBV12-3 or TRBV12-4 to TRBJ1-4; D perhaps matches TRBD1 (5 bases). The CDR3 spans 15 residues. V was trimmed by 4 bases and J by 4 bases, leaving 13 bases between them. DNA of the CDR3: TGTGCCAGCAGTTCTCCATCTAGGGGTAATGAAAAACTGTTTTTT. It is translated as CASSSPSRGNEKLFF.

The gene calls are TRBV12-3 or TRBV12-4 and TRBJ2-7; D not resolved. V lost 5 bases and J lost 6, with 8 bases in between. The CDR3 is 11 amino acids. CDR3 residues: CASSAFTEQYF. DNA for the CDR3: TGTGCCAGCAGTGCCTTTACCGAGCAGTACTTC.

In regard to this clonotype: A junction end diverges from the germline sequence, so it may reflect a read error. The V and J genes are TRBV23-1 and TRBJ2-7; D is uncertain. TRBV23-1 is an ORF, and what it does is uncertain. This CDR3 region has 14 residues. CDR3 residues: CARSPASSAYEQYF. The CDR3 DNA reads as TGCGCCAGAAGTCCGGCATCCTCGGCCTACGAGCAGTACTTC.

The CDR3 region has the DNA TGTGCCAGCAGGAGGGCAGGCATCAATCAGCCCCAGCATTTT. Translation gives CASRRAGINQPQHF. This sequence joins TRBV7-2 and TRBJ1-5; the D is unclear. Trimming removed 6 bases at V and 3 bases at J, with 12 bases between. Looked up from germline, CDR1 is SGHTA and CDR2 is FQGNSA. This CDR3 spans 14 amino acids.

The rearrangement links TRBV9 to TRBJ2-2; TRBD1 is a possible D gene (6 bases). The CDR3 extends over 15 amino acids. With 0 bases removed from V and 4 bases from J, the gap between germline ends came to 10 bases. Germline V gene data show CDR1 as SGDLS and CDR2 as YYNGEE. The chain's CDR3 is CASSVVGGSTGELFF. In DNA, the CDR3 is TGTGCCAGCAGCGTAGTTGGGGGCAGCACCGGGGAGCTGTTTTTT.

The DNA of the CDR3 is TGTGCCAGCAGTTTACTAGGGGTTAGCAATCAGCCCCAGCATTTT. As protein: CASSLLGVSNQPQHF. The chain recombines TRBV12-3 or TRBV12-4 with TRBJ1-5, with D possibly TRBD1 on 5 matching bases. CDR3 size: 15 residues. V shed 2 bases and J shed 0 bases, with 8 bases lying between them.

This clonotype was seen only a few times. The V gene is TRBV5-6, the J gene TRBJ2-7; the D gene is possibly TRBD2 (5 bases). Per the germline V gene, CDR1 is SGHDT and CDR2 is YYEEEE. The CDR3 contains 15 residues. The V end was cut by 0 bases, the J end by 2 bases, with 12 bases between. CDR3 sequence (DNA): TGTGCCAGCAGCTTGGACCTCGACGGGACCTACGAGCAGTACTTC. Translation gives CASSLDLDGTYEQYF.

This chain uses TRBV7-8 with TRBJ2-3, with 10 nucleotides matching TRBD2. The CDR3 loop spans 17 amino acids. Looked up from germline, CDR1 is SGHVS and CDR2 is FQNEAQ. The V and J ends lost 5 bases and 1 base, in that order; junction bases with no gene match: 9. The CDR3 DNA reads TGTGCCAGCAGCCCACAGGCTAGCGGGAGAGGCACAGATACGCAGTATTTT. This codes for CASSPQASGRGTDTQYF. The full variable domain, in which reference TRBV7-8 and TRBJ2-3 provide the parts outside the CDR3, is GAGVSQSPRYKVAKRGQDVALRCDPISGHVSLFWYQQALGQGPEFLTYFQNEAQLDKSGLPSDRFFAERPEGSVSTLKIQRTQQEDSAVYLCASSPQASGRGTDTQYFGPGTRLTVL.

V and J are TRBV10-3 and TRBJ2-3, with D perhaps given as TRBD1 or TRBD2 (5 bases each). The length of the CDR3 is 13 residues. The germline gives CDR1 ENHRY, CDR2 SYGVKD. The ends were cut back, 4 bases at V and 3 bases at J, with 8 bases in the middle. Here the CDR3 DNA reads TGTGCCATCAGTGGAGGGGATACAGATACGCAGTATTTT. Its translation is CAISGGDTDTQYF.

The chain has TRBV3-1 and TRBJ2-3; no clear D gene. CDR3 size: 15 residues. The V and J ends lost 1 base and 2 bases respectively, with 10 bases between them. The germline gives CDR1 LGHDT, CDR2 YNNKEL (reference sequence). CDR3 amino acids: CASSQGGPITDTQYF. DNA for the CDR3: TGTGCCAGCAGCCAAGGAGGCCCAATCACAGATACGCAGTATTTT.

This clonotype has only a few counts. This chain uses TRBV4-3 with TRBJ1-1, with 8 positions matching TRBD1. Germline CDR1 is LGHNA and CDR2 is YSLEER. V lost 7 bases and J lost 1; bases outside the gene matches: 14. The CDR3 totals 17 residues. CDR3 sequence reads: CASNEGYSGTGNTEAFF. CDR3 nucleotide sequence: TGCGCCAGCAACGAGGGGTACTCCGGGACAGGGAACACTGAAGCTTTCTTT.

This clonotype was found a few times. The chain recombines TRBV12-3 or TRBV12-4 with TRBJ2-7; D not certain. This CDR3 has 12 amino acids. V lost 6 bases and J lost 6, with 12 bases in between. The CDR3: CASSPAGPEQYF. CDR3 in DNA: TGTGCCAGCAGCCCCGCTGGGCCCGAGCAGTACTTC.

This clonotype was detected only a few times. J is TRBJ2-5 and V is TRBV5-5; 11 nucleotides match TRBD2. Germline loops: CDR1 SGHKS, CDR2 YYEKEE (reference sequence). This CDR3 is built from 16 residues. Losses at the gene ends were 4 bases for V and 3 bases for J; bases not matched to a gene: 8. Here the CDR3 reads CASSPPRLAGKETQYF. The CDR3 DNA is TGTGCCAGCAGCCCTCCTCGACTAGCGGGGAAAGAGACCCAGTACTTC.

The V call is TRBV6-1, the J call TRBJ1-1, with D unclear. This CDR3 contains 10 residues. V was trimmed by 7 bases and J by 6 bases, leaving 6 bases between them. Germline assignment: CDR1 MNHNS and CDR2 SASEGT. In DNA, the CDR3 is TGTGCCAGCAAGGGTCCTGAAGCTTTCTTT. This encodes CASKGPEAFF.

This clonotype was counted between two and nine times. The chain employs TRBV7-9 and TRBJ2-1; D remains unclear. CDR3 length: 13 residues. With 5 bases removed from V and 8 bases from J, the gap between germline ends came to 13 bases. CDR1 SEHNR and CDR2 FQNEAQ come from the germline V gene (reference sequence). As DNA, the CDR3 is TGTGCCAGCAGCCCCAAGACCTGGGATGAGCAGTTCTTC. Translated: CASSPKTWDEQFF.

The V call is TRBV5-1, the J call TRBJ2-3, with 8 bases lining up with TRBD1. J lost 4 bases, V lost 0 bases, and 7 bases had no gene match. The V gene's germline CDR1 is SGHRS and CDR2 YFSETQ. This CDR3 has 16 residues. CDR3 bases: TGCGCCAGCAGCTTGGGGACAGGGCGATTCGCAGATACGCAGTATTTT. Amino acids: CASSLGTGRFADTQYF. Filled out from reference TRBV5-1 and TRBJ2-3, the complete variable domain reads KAGVTQTPRYLIKTRGQQVTLSCSPISGHRSVSWYQQTPGQGLQFLFEYFSETQRNKGNFPGRFSGRQFSNSRSEMNVSTLELGDSALYLCASSLGTGRFADTQYFGPGTRLTVL.

The chain carries TRBV2 and TRBJ1-2, with D perhaps TRBD1 (5 bases). Germline CDR1 is SNHLY and CDR2 is FYNNEI. V lost 6 bases, J lost 3 bases, and 17 bases lay in between. This CDR3 spans 15 amino acids. In nucleotides, the CDR3 is TGTGCCAGCAGCCCTTGGGGTTTACAGGACTATGGCTACACCTTC. Translation: CASSPWGLQDYGYTF.